The 27 T cell receptor beta chains in this list originate from one sample, sequenced in a study of shared clonotypes between healthy human individuals. This table comes from immunoSEQ multiplex PCR, and its TCRdb copy is limited to in-frame clones, with some not included. The sample has about 2.4 million clones; around 90% are singletons. The sequenced sample was naive CD4+ T cells sorted from blood. Regarding subset: CD45RA+ positively selected. Receptors were obtained from a man younger than 30 in good health.

The genes are TRBV14 and TRBJ1-1; 9 bases align to TRBD1. This CDR3 is 15 amino acids long. CDR1 is SGHDN and CDR2 is FVKESK in the germline V gene. Trimming removed 4 bases from V and 3 bases from J; junction bases left unmatched: 6. The DNA for the CDR3 is TGTGCCAGCAGCCGGCCGACAGGGGGATACACTGAAGCTTTCTTT. Amino acids: CASSRPTGGYTEAFF. The entire variable domain, with the rest obtained from reference TRBV14 and TRBJ1-1, is as follows: EAGVTQFPSHSVIEKGQTVTLRCDPISGHDNLYWYRRVMGKEIKFLLHFVKESKQDESGMPNNRFLAERTGGTYSTLKVQPAELEDSGVYFCASSRPTGGYTEAFFGQGTRLTVV.

Here the CDR3 reads CASSPGLAGGKGYNEQFF. In DNA, the CDR3 is TGTGCCAGCAGCCCCGGGCTAGCGGGAGGGAAGGGGTACAATGAGCAGTTCTTC. This chain links TRBV5-4 with TRBJ2-1; 12 nucleotides line up with TRBD2. Trimming at V came to 4 bases and at J to 4 bases, leaving 12 bases not matched to a gene. The CDR3 contains 18 residues. Germline V gene lookup returns CDR1 SGHNT and CDR2 YYREEE (reference sequence).

This rearrangement joins TRBV27 to TRBJ2-7; D is possibly TRBD1 (6 bases). The CDR3 is 15 amino acids. V lost 8 bases to trimming and J lost 4 bases, with 21 bases between them. Germline CDR1 reads MNHEY; CDR2 reads SMNVEV (reference sequence). DNA of the CDR3: TGTGCCAGCCGCGCACAGGGCCTGTCATCGTACGAGCAGTACTTC. This sequence encodes CASRAQGLSSYEQYF.

The chain is built from TRBV7-2 and TRBJ2-2, with D unclear. The V end lost 5 bases, the J end lost 7 bases, and 11 bases lay between the germline ends. Germline V gene lookup returns CDR1 SGHTA and CDR2 FQGNSA. CDR3 length equals 13 residues. This chain's CDR3 is CASSTLPSGELFF. In DNA, the CDR3 is TGTGCCAGCAGCACTCTCCCCAGCGGGGAGCTGTTTTTT.

This sequence joins TRBV2 and TRBJ2-6; TRBD1 might be the D (5 bases). This CDR3 is built from 19 residues. Germline CDR1 SNHLY, CDR2 FYNNEI. V was clipped by 6 bases and J by 0 bases, with 21 bases between them. CDR3 sequence reads: CASRDTFRARNSGANVLTF. The CDR3 region has the DNA TGTGCCAGCAGGGATACGTTCAGGGCCCGGAACTCTGGGGCCAACGTCCTGACTTTC.

This sequence joins TRBV30 and TRBJ2-5, with TRBD1 matching over 7 bases. The DNA end favors TRBJ2-7, so the J call may be wrong. Germline CDR1 is GTSNPN and CDR2 is SVGIG (reference sequence). CDR3 size: 15 residues. CDR3 bases: TGTGCCTGGAGTGGGTACAGGGGCCCTCAGTACGAGCAGTACTTC. This gives the protein CAWSGYRGPQYEQYF.

This clone came up once. The chain has TRBV27 and TRBJ1-4, with TRBD1 identical over 7 bases. CDR3 size: 17 residues. Germline-derived CDR1 and CDR2 are MNHEY and SMNVEV (reference sequence). V trimming: 6 bases; J trimming: 7 bases; junction bases outside the gene matches: 17. CDR3 protein: CASSEGYWVQGIEKLFF. The CDR3 nucleotides read TGTGCCAGCAGCGAGGGATACTGGGTACAGGGGATTGAAAAACTGTTTTTT.

The chain combines TRBV9 with TRBJ2-1; tentatively, D is TRBD2 (6 bases). The CDR3 runs to 14 residues. Germline assignment: CDR1 SGDLS and CDR2 YYNGEE. V was trimmed by 1 base and J by 8 bases, leaving 13 bases between them. This CDR3 is CASSVQWRVDEQFF. In DNA, the CDR3 is TGTGCCAGCAGCGTACAGTGGAGGGTAGATGAGCAGTTCTTC. The full variable domain, in which reference TRBV9 and TRBJ2-1 provide the parts outside the CDR3, is DSGVTQTPKHLITATGQRVTLRCSPRSGDLSVYWYQQSLDQGLQFLIQYYNGEERAKGNILERFSAQQFPDLHSELNLSSLELGDSALYFCASSVQWRVDEQFFGPGTRLTVL.

The chain recombines TRBV6-1 with TRBJ1-1, with D maybe TRBD1 (6 bases). The germline V gene has CDR1 MNHNS and CDR2 SASEGT. The CDR3 length is 15 residues. Trimming removed 6 bases from V and 0 bases from J, with 14 bases in between. CDR3 DNA: TGTGCCAGCAGGGGTAACAGGGACCTGAACACTGAAGCTTTCTTT. Translation gives CASRGNRDLNTEAFF.

The chain joins TRBV25-1 to TRBJ2-5; TRBD1 matches at 8 bases. Germline V gene data show CDR1 as MGHDK and CDR2 as SYGVNS. Trimming removed 8 bases from V and 3 bases from J; junction bases left unmatched: 8. There are 14 residues in the CDR3. DNA for the CDR3: TGTGCCAGCCGGAGACAGGGGCCTAAAGAGACCCAGTACTTC. Translated: CASRRQGPKETQYF.

This clone was detected only once. The chain is built from TRBV5-6 and TRBJ2-5, with unresolved D. The DNA end is a closer match to TRBJ2-7, so the J assignment may be wrong. CDR3 length: 12 amino acids. Germline V lookup: CDR1 SGHDT, CDR2 YYEEEE. DNA of the CDR3: TGTGCCAGCAGCTTGGCCACCTACGAGCAGTACTTC. It yields the protein CASSLATYEQYF.

As regards this clone: This same CDR3 is encoded by further DNA sequences in the sample. This chain uses TRBV5-1 with TRBJ1-1, with D unclear. Germline V CDR1 and CDR2: SGHRS, YFSETQ. Trimming stripped 5 bases from V and 0 bases from J, with 8 bases between. There are 13 residues in the CDR3. The chain's CDR3 is CASSTGLNTEAFF. The CDR3 nucleotides are TGCGCCAGCAGTACCGGGTTGAACACTGAAGCTTTCTTT.

The chain combines TRBV6-1 with TRBJ2-6, with D unclear. The CDR3 runs 18 residues. Looked up from germline, CDR1 is MNHNS and CDR2 is SASEGT. Trimming shortened V by 7 bases and J by 2 bases, and 21 bases separated the two germline ends. CDR3 nucleotides: TGTGCCAGCATTGATTCGTTAGGGTCGTTTACTGGGGCCAACGTCCTGACTTTC. Its protein is CASIDSLGSFTGANVLTF.

A word on this clone: Distinct nucleotide sequences in the sample also encode this CDR3. The V gene is TRBV11-2, the J gene TRBJ2-5; possible D gene TRBD2, 6 bases. The CDR3 sequence is 13 residues long. The ends were cut back, 5 bases at V and 3 bases at J, with 10 bases in the middle. Looked up from germline, CDR1 is SGHAT and CDR2 is FQNNGV. In DNA form, the CDR3 reads TGTGCCAGCAGCACAGGACTAAAAGAGACCCAGTACTTC. Its translation: CASSTGLKETQYF.

The CDR3 coding sequence is TGTGCCAGCAGTCCAGGGCCGTCCGTATATACGCAGTATTTT. This translates into CASSPGPSVYTQYF. V gene TRBV2 combines with J gene TRBJ2-3, with a weak D call TRBD1 (5 bases). This CDR3 is 14 amino acids long. Germline assignment: CDR1 SNHLY and CDR2 FYNNEI. Trimming removed 5 bases at V and 7 bases at J, with 16 bases between.

The gene calls are TRBV11-2 and TRBJ2-5; no definite D call. The CDR3 spans 14 residues. The V gene's germline CDR1 is SGHAT and CDR2 FQNNGV. V was trimmed by 4 bases and J by 0 bases, leaving 9 bases between them. For the CDR3, the DNA is TGTGCCAGCAGCTCAATCCGGCACCAAGAGACCCAGTACTTC. Its protein is CASSSIRHQETQYF.

The rearrangement links TRBV29-1 to TRBJ2-3; 8 bases map to TRBD2. The germline V gene encodes CDR1 SQVTM and CDR2 ANQGSEA. The CDR3 is made up of 14 amino acids. Losses at the gene ends were 7 bases for V and 4 bases for J; bases not matched to a gene: 10. The CDR3 bases are TGCAGCGCTAGGGGACTAGGCATGGCAGATACGCAGTATTTT. Its protein is CSARGLGMADTQYF.

The V call is TRBV5-1, the J call TRBJ2-2; TRBD1 agrees at 9 bases. Germline V gives CDR1 SGHRS, CDR2 YFSETQ. This CDR3 is 15 amino acids long. Germline trimming cut 4 bases from V and 5 bases from J; bases unmatched to any gene: 6. The CDR3 here is CASSGTGFRTGELFF. CDR3 DNA: TGCGCCAGCAGCGGGACAGGGTTCCGGACCGGGGAGCTGTTTTTT.

The chain combines TRBV19 with TRBJ2-7; 9 bases fit TRBD1. Germline CDR1 reads LNHDA; CDR2 reads SQIVND (reference sequence). The junction had 9 bases not matched to a gene; V was cut back by 5 bases and J by 7 bases. The CDR3 spans 14 residues. The CDR3 sequence is CASSQRDRAREQYF. Written as DNA, the CDR3 is TGTGCCAGTAGTCAAAGGGACAGGGCTCGAGAGCAGTACTTC.

The chain is built from TRBV5-1 and TRBJ1-1; D unresolved. The CDR3 totals 13 residues. The germline V gene has CDR1 SGHRS and CDR2 YFSETQ. V lost 3 bases and J lost 0, with 6 bases in between. DNA of the CDR3: TGCGCCAGCAGCTCCCAAGTGAACACTGAAGCTTTCTTT. It translates to CASSSQVNTEAFF.

The J gene is TRBJ2-5, the V gene TRBV5-4; no clear D. Trimming took 1 base from V and 2 from J, leaving 12 bases between them. Germline lookup yields CDR1 SGHNT and CDR2 YYREEE (reference sequence). The CDR3 spans 15 residues. The CDR3 DNA follows: TGTGCCAGCAGCTTGCCGAATGGGCTACAAGAGACCCAGTACTTC. Its translation: CASSLPNGLQETQYF.

J is TRBJ1-2 and V is TRBV15; maybe TRBD1 (5 bases). There are 14 residues in the CDR3. CDR1 is LNHNV and CDR2 is YYDKDF in the germline V gene (reference sequence). Trimming cost V 5 bases and J 7 bases, with 17 bases left between them. CDR3 in amino acids: CATSAPPQGIGYTF. The CDR3 nucleotides read TGTGCCACCAGCGCCCCCCCCCAGGGTATTGGCTACACCTTC.

A note on this clone: This same CDR3 is encoded by further DNA sequences in the sample. V gene TRBV11-2 combines with J gene TRBJ2-1; no clear D gene. Germline V lookup: CDR1 SGHAT, CDR2 FQNNGV. The CDR3 has 12 amino acids. V shed 5 bases and J shed 0 bases, with 2 bases lying between them. The CDR3 DNA sequence: TGTGCCAGCAGCCCCTCCTACAATGAGCAGTTCTTC. It is translated as CASSPSYNEQFF.

The rearrangement joins TRBV15 to TRBJ2-3; TRBD1 matches at 7 bases. The junction had 4 bases not matched to a gene; V was cut back by 0 bases and J by 4 bases. The CDR3 runs to 15 residues. Germline lookup yields CDR1 LNHNV and CDR2 YYDKDF (reference sequence). CDR3 loop: CATSRDGQVADTQYF. The CDR3 DNA sequence: TGTGCCACCAGCAGAGATGGACAGGTCGCAGATACGCAGTATTTT.

The chain employs TRBV10-2 and TRBJ2-3, with TRBD1 as a possible D gene (6 bases). The length of the CDR3 is 15 residues. Trimming took 3 bases from V and 3 from J, leaving 13 bases between them. CDR1 WSHSY and CDR2 SAAADI come from the germline V gene. The chain's CDR3 is CASSEGDTKTDTQYF. CDR3 in DNA: TGCGCCAGCAGTGAAGGGGACACAAAAACAGATACGCAGTATTTT.

The chain uses TRBV30 and TRBJ2-2; D not resolved. Looked up from germline, CDR1 is GTSNPN and CDR2 is SVGIG (reference sequence). V was trimmed by 2 bases and J by 6 bases, leaving 10 bases between them. This CDR3 has 13 amino acids. The CDR3 bases are TGTGCCTGGAGTCCACCTCCAGCCGGGGAGCTGTTTTTT. As protein: CAWSPPPAGELFF.

The gene calls are TRBV14 and TRBJ2-1; D may match TRBD1 or TRBD2 (7 bases each). Germline loops: CDR1 SGHDN, CDR2 FVKESK. V shed 1 base and J shed 7 bases, with 20 bases lying between them. The CDR3 is 17 residues long. The CDR3 reads CASSQGGGGQSQNEQFF. CDR3 nucleotides: TGTGCCAGCAGCCAAGGAGGGGGGGGACAGTCACAAAATGAGCAGTTCTTC.